The 19 T cell receptor beta chains presented below share a single source sample, sequenced in a study of spatial heterogeneity in lung cancer. TCRdb reprocessed the 5' RACE reads via MiXCR and lists one record per CDR3 protein. The sample holds 90,000 or so distinct CDR3 sequences, around 8.6% seen once. Documented time point: sample taken at primary tumor resection. No cell sorting; template was whole RNA from tumor, lung tissue or PBMC. Here the sequenced sample was PBMCs, taken at surgery. The receptors stem from a male donor with early-stage non-small cell lung cancer.

This clonotype was counted at least ten times. This chain connects TRBV29-1 to TRBJ1-1, with a possible D match to TRBD1 (6 bases). V shed 4 bases and J shed 1 base, with 10 bases lying between them. The V gene's germline CDR1 is SQVTM and CDR2 ANQGSEA. The CDR3 length is 13 residues. The CDR3: CSVVEGGNTEAFF. DNA for the CDR3: TGCAGCGTTGTGGAGGGGGGGAACACTGAAGCTTTCTTT.

The sample holds many counts of this clonotype. J is TRBJ1-5 and V is TRBV19; 7 bases match TRBD1. With 10 bases clipped from V and 7 bases from J, the junction kept 13 bases outside the gene matches. Germline V CDR1 and CDR2: LNHDA, SQIVND (reference sequence). The CDR3 is 14 amino acids. Written as DNA, the CDR3 is TGTGCCACAGGGACAGATAGAAAGGAGCAGCCCCAGCATTTT. As protein: CATGTDRKEQPQHF.

The rearrangement uses TRBV5-1 and TRBJ2-3; 7 nucleotides agree with TRBD2. The CDR3 loop spans 15 amino acids. CDR1 SGHRS and CDR2 YFSETQ come from the germline V gene. The J segment lost 0 bases and the V segment lost 4 bases, leaving 5 bases of the junction unmatched. The CDR3 protein is CASSPTSPSTDTQYF. CDR3 nucleotides: TGCGCCAGCAGCCCGACTAGCCCCAGCACAGATACGCAGTATTTT.

This clonotype was counted only a few times. The chain employs TRBV29-1 and TRBJ2-3; the D gene is possibly TRBD1 (6 bases). V gave up 3 bases and J gave up 4 bases, with 20 bases separating them. Germline V lookup: CDR1 SQVTM, CDR2 ANQGSEA. This CDR3 is 16 amino acids long. The CDR3 loop is CSVDGAATGRADTQYF. The CDR3 region has the DNA TGCAGCGTTGACGGGGCAGCTACAGGGCGGGCAGATACGCAGTATTTT.

V gene TRBV3-1 combines with J gene TRBJ2-5, with unresolved D. The V and J ends lost 2 bases and 1 base respectively, with 11 bases between them. This CDR3 has 15 amino acids. CDR1 is LGHDT, CDR2 YNNKEL, per germline (reference sequence). The CDR3 loop reads CASSQWYRPQETQYF. CDR3 DNA sequence: TGTGCCAGCAGCCAATGGTATCGCCCCCAAGAGACCCAGTACTTC.

This clonotype was seen a handful of times. The chain links TRBV29-1 to TRBJ1-2; TRBD1 is a possible D gene (5 bases). The CDR3 totals 14 residues. V shed 7 bases and J shed 4 bases, with 19 bases lying between them. Germline lookup yields CDR1 SQVTM and CDR2 ANQGSEA. The chain's CDR3 is CSALQVSPFYGYTF. The CDR3, as DNA: TGCAGCGCCCTACAGGTATCCCCCTTCTATGGCTACACCTTC.

V gene TRBV4-2 combines with J gene TRBJ2-3, with D hard to call. Trimming left V 0 bases short and J 5 bases short, with 15 bases between. Germline loops: CDR1 LGHNA, CDR2 YNFKEQ. The CDR3 runs 16 residues. CDR3 sequence (DNA): TGTGCCAGCAGCCAAGAAATGAACCCCGTAGGAGATACGCAGTATTTT. It translates to CASSQEMNPVGDTQYF.

The V call is TRBV5-6, the J call TRBJ2-3; 8 positions match TRBD1. Germline CDR1 and CDR2: SGHDT and YYEEEE. The V and J ends lost 4 bases and 3 bases, in that order; junction bases with no gene match: 7. The CDR3 loop spans 15 amino acids. This CDR3 reads CASSTGQGRTDTQYF. CDR3 DNA: TGTGCCAGCAGCACCGGACAGGGCAGAACAGATACGCAGTATTTT.

V usage is TRBV20-1 and J usage is TRBJ2-3, with unresolved D. CDR1 and CDR2 from the germline V gene are DFQATT and SNEGSKA (reference sequence). The V end was cut by 2 bases, the J end by 0 bases, with 6 bases between. The CDR3 covers 13 residues. CDR3 loop: CSARLASTDTQYF. CDR3 DNA: TGCAGTGCTAGACTGGCCAGCACAGATACGCAGTATTTT.

This clonotype was counted a few times. The chain employs TRBV5-1 and TRBJ2-5, with a weak D call TRBD2 (5 bases). The CDR3 is 14 amino acids. Deletions cut 1 base from V and 3 bases from J, with 10 bases between. The germline CDR1 and CDR2 sequences are SGHRS and YFSETQ. CDR3 nucleotides: TGCGCCAGCAGCTTGAGGCTAGCAGAAGAGACCCAGTACTTC. Residues: CASSLRLAEETQYF.

This clonotype appeared many times. The rearrangement uses TRBV7-9 and TRBJ2-3; D gene unclear. The V end lost 1 base, the J end lost 5 bases, and 1 base lay between the germline ends. The germline CDR1 and CDR2 sequences are SEHNR and FQNEAQ (reference sequence). The CDR3 is 11 residues long. CDR3: CASSLEDTQYF. The CDR3 DNA reads as TGTGCCAGCAGCTTAGAAGATACGCAGTATTTT.

This chain links TRBV4-3 with TRBJ1-3; possibly TRBD1 for D (6 bases). CDR1 LGHNA and CDR2 YSLEER come from the germline V gene. The CDR3 has 17 amino acids. Between the trimmed V and J ends, which lost 0 bases and 1 base, there was a span of 13 bases. The CDR3 bases are TGCGCCAGCAGCCAAGACACAACAGGGATTTCTGGAAACACCATATATTTT. This translates into CASSQDTTGISGNTIYF.

The chain is built from TRBV6-5 and TRBJ2-5, with 7 bases fitting TRBD1. J gave up 5 bases and V 2 bases, and 8 bases lay outside the gene matches. This CDR3 contains 15 residues. The germline gives CDR1 MNHEY, CDR2 SVGAGI. This CDR3 reads CASSYVQGGGETQYF. In DNA form, the CDR3 reads TGTGCCAGCAGTTACGTTCAAGGGGGCGGGGAGACCCAGTACTTC.

This clonotype was counted between two and nine times. The chain couples TRBV30 to TRBJ2-3; D remains unclear. Trimming shortened V by 7 bases and J by 3 bases, and 8 bases separated the two germline ends. This CDR3 has 11 residues. CDR1 is GTSNPN and CDR2 is SVGIG in the germline V gene (reference sequence). CDR3 amino acids: CAFARTDTQYF. The CDR3 DNA sequence: TGTGCCTTCGCGCGGACAGATACGCAGTATTTT.

This clonotype came up a few times. This rearrangement joins TRBV12-3 or TRBV12-4 to TRBJ2-5; 8 positions agree with TRBD1. Trimming at V came to 2 bases and at J to 4 bases, leaving 6 bases not matched to a gene. This CDR3 is built from 15 residues. CDR3 DNA sequence: TGTGCCAGCAGTTTACGGACAGGGACCAGAGAGACCCAGTACTTC. The encoded protein is CASSLRTGTRETQYF.

The sample holds many counts of this clonotype. The chain recombines TRBV21-1 with TRBJ1-2; the DNA was not compared with TRBD1, the D call given in the table. TRBV21-1 is annotated as a pseudogene. The CDR3 spans 12 residues. The CDR3, as DNA: TGTGCCAGCAGCAAACGGGGGATCGGCTACACCTTC. It is translated as CASSKRGIGYTF.

Only a few counts were recorded for this clonotype. The rearrangement links TRBV7-2 to TRBJ1-3, with D uncertain. V lost 1 base and J 0 bases, leaving 7 bases between the germline ends. The germline V gene encodes CDR1 SGHTA and CDR2 FQGNSA. This CDR3 has 15 residues. For the CDR3, the DNA is TGTGCCAGCAGCTTAGAACTTATCTCTGGAAACACCATATATTTT. Amino acid sequence: CASSLELISGNTIYF.

This clonotype was counted between two and nine times. The genes are TRBV29-1 and TRBJ1-1; no definite D call. The V end was cut by 3 bases, the J end by 1 base, with 3 bases between. Germline assignment: CDR1 SQVTM and CDR2 ANQGSEA. The CDR3 spans 11 residues. CDR3 loop: CSVDRNTEAFF. DNA of the CDR3: TGCAGCGTTGACCGGAACACTGAAGCTTTCTTT.

This chain connects TRBV5-1 to TRBJ2-1; D may be TRBD2 (6 bases). Germline CDR1 and CDR2: SGHRS and YFSETQ. This CDR3 region has 15 residues. Between the trimmed V and J ends, which lost 4 bases and 0 bases, there was a span of 11 bases. The CDR3 reads CASSPGLSSYNEQFF. The CDR3 DNA follows: TGCGCCAGCAGCCCGGGACTCAGCTCCTACAATGAGCAGTTCTTC. Variable domain in full (rest from reference TRBV5-1 and TRBJ2-1): KAGVTQTPRYLIKTRGQQVTLSCSPISGHRSVSWYQQTPGQGLQFLFEYFSETQRNKGNFPGRFSGRQFSNSRSEMNVSTLELGDSALYLCASSPGLSSYNEQFFGPGTRLTVL.